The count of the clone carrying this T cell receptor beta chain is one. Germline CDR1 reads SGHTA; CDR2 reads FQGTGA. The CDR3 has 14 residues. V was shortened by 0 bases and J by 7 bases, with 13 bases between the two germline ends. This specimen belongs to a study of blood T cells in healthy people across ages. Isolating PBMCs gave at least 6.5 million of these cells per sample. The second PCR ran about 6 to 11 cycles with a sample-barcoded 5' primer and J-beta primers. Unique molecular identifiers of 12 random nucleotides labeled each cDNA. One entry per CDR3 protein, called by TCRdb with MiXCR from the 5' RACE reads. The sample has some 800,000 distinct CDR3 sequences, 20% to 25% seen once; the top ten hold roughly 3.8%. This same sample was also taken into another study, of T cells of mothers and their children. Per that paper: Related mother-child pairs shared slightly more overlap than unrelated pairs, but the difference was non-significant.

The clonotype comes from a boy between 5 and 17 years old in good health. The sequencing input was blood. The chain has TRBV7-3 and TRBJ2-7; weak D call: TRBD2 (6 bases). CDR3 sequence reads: CASSLTAGRREQYF. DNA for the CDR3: TGTGCCAGCAGCTTAACAGCAGGGAGGAGGGAGCAGTACTTC.